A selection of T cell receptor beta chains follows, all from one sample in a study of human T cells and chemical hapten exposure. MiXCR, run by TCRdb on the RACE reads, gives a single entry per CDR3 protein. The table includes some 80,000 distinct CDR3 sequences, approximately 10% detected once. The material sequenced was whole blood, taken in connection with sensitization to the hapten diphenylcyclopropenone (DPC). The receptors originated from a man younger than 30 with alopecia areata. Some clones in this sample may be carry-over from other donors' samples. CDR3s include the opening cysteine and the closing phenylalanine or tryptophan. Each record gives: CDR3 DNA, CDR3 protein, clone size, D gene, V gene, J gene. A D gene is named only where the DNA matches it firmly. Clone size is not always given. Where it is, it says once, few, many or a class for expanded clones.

CDR3 DNA: TGTGCCAGCAGCTTCGGACAGTCAGAGACCCAGTACTTC
CDR3 protein: CASSFGQSETQYF
clone size: -
D gene: -
V gene: TRBV7-7
J gene: TRBJ2-5

CDR3 DNA: TGTGCCAGCAGCTTAGCGCACTTAGCGGGGGAGTCGAACACCGGGGAGCTGTTTTTT
CDR3 protein: CASSLAHLAGESNTGELFF
clone size: few
D gene: TRBD2
V gene: TRBV11-2
J gene: TRBJ2-2

CDR3 DNA: TGTGCCAGCAGCTTAGTAAGACCGTCGGGAAACACCATATATTTT
CDR3 protein: CASSLVRPSGNTIYF
clone size: few
D gene: -
V gene: TRBV7-9
J gene: TRBJ1-3

CDR3 DNA: TGTGCCAGCAGCTCGCCCCGGGACAGCTTAAACATTCAGTACTTC
CDR3 protein: CASSSPRDSLNIQYF
clone size: many
D gene: TRBD1
V gene: TRBV7-9
J gene: TRBJ2-4

CDR3 DNA: TGCAGTGCTAGAGATTTAAGGGCAAGGAATTCTATGCCCCTCCACTTT
CDR3 protein: CSARDLRARNSMPLHF
clone size: many
D gene: -
V gene: TRBV20-1
J gene: TRBJ1-6

CDR3 DNA: TGCAGCGTTGAAGATCCGAACACTGAAGCTTTCTTT
CDR3 protein: CSVEDPNTEAFF
clone size: many
D gene: -
V gene: TRBV29-1
J gene: TRBJ1-1

CDR3 DNA: TGCAGCCAAACAGGGTCCCTAACGTCCTACGAGCAGTACTTC
CDR3 protein: CSQTGSLTSYEQYF
clone size: many
D gene: -
V gene: TRBV20-1
J gene: TRBJ2-7

CDR3 DNA: TGTGCCAGCATGACATTTGCGAACACCGGGGAGCTGTTTTTT
CDR3 protein: CASMTFANTGELFF
clone size: -
D gene: -
V gene: TRBV6-5
J gene: TRBJ2-2

CDR3 DNA: TGTGCCAGCAGCCCCGGGTCGTCTGGGTCCTACAATGAGCAGTTCTTC
CDR3 protein: CASSPGSSGSYNEQFF
clone size: -
D gene: -
V gene: TRBV7-9
J gene: TRBJ2-1

CDR3 DNA: TGTGCCAGCAGCTTGGCGGCGGGGCAGTTAAACACTGAAGCTTTCTTT
CDR3 protein: CASSLAAGQLNTEAFF
clone size: few
D gene: -
V gene: TRBV7-3
J gene: TRBJ1-1

CDR3 DNA: TGTGCCAGCAGCCCCCCGGGGATTACATCCTACAATGAGCAGTTCTTC
CDR3 protein: CASSPPGITSYNEQFF
clone size: -
D gene: -
V gene: TRBV7-3
J gene: TRBJ2-1

CDR3 DNA: TGTGCCAGCAGCGAGACAGCGAACACTGAAGCTTTCTTT
CDR3 protein: CASSETANTEAFF
clone size: many
D gene: -
V gene: TRBV7-9
J gene: TRBJ1-1

CDR3 DNA: TGTGCCAGCAGTTACGGGACAGGGCCCACAGATACGCAGTATTTT
CDR3 protein: CASSYGTGPTDTQYF
clone size: few
D gene: TRBD1
V gene: TRBV6-5
J gene: TRBJ2-3

CDR3 DNA: TGTGCCAGCAGCAACTCCAGGGGTGACACTGAAGCTTTCTTT
CDR3 protein: CASSNSRGDTEAFF
clone size: -
D gene: -
V gene: TRBV7-3
J gene: TRBJ1-1

CDR3 DNA: TGTGCCAGCAGCTTGGGCGTTGAACGGGGCTACACCTTC
CDR3 protein: CASSLGVERGYTF
clone size: few
D gene: -
V gene: TRBV5-4
J gene: TRBJ1-2

CDR3 DNA: TGTGCCAGCAGCGACTACACAGATACGCAGTATTTT
CDR3 protein: CASSDYTDTQYF
clone size: -
D gene: -
V gene: TRBV7-3
J gene: TRBJ2-3

CDR3 DNA: TGTGCCAGCAGCCAAGAAGGGATGGTGAACACTGAAGCTTTCTTT
CDR3 protein: CASSQEGMVNTEAFF
clone size: many
D gene: -
V gene: TRBV4-2
J gene: TRBJ1-1

CDR3 DNA: TGTGCCAGCAGTTTAGCAGGGATGAGCTACGAGCAGTACTTC
CDR3 protein: CASSLAGMSYEQYF
clone size: -
D gene: -
V gene: TRBV3-1
J gene: TRBJ2-7

CDR3 DNA: TGTGCCAGCAGCCAGCCTAAGGTGAGGAGCTCCTACAATGAGCAGTTCTTC
CDR3 protein: CASSQPKVRSSYNEQFF
clone size: few
D gene: -
V gene: TRBV4-2
J gene: TRBJ2-1

CDR3 DNA: TGCAGCGTTGGCTTTTGGGGCGAGGGTAGCAATCAGCCCCAGCATTTT
CDR3 protein: CSVGFWGEGSNQPQHF
clone size: few
D gene: -
V gene: TRBV29-1
J gene: TRBJ1-5

CDR3 DNA: TGCGCCAGCAGCCAGAGCGCAGGCCTTATGAACACTGAAGCTTTCTTT
CDR3 protein: CASSQSAGLMNTEAFF
clone size: many
D gene: -
V gene: TRBV4-3
J gene: TRBJ1-1

CDR3 DNA: TGCGCCAGCAGCTCCAAGACTTCTGAAGCTTTCTTT
CDR3 protein: CASSSKTSEAFF
clone size: -
D gene: -
V gene: TRBV5-1
J gene: TRBJ1-1

CDR3 DNA: TGTGCCAGCAACCGACAGGGGAAGAACATTCAGTACTTC
CDR3 protein: CASNRQGKNIQYF
clone size: many
D gene: TRBD1
V gene: TRBV5-6
J gene: TRBJ2-4

CDR3 DNA: TGTGCCAGCAGCCCCCTACGCCGGGACAGGGGGTACGAGCAGTACTTC
CDR3 protein: CASSPLRRDRGYEQYF
clone size: few
D gene: TRBD1
V gene: TRBV3-1
J gene: TRBJ2-7

CDR3 DNA: TGTGCCAGCAAGAGGGATGGGAACACTGAAGCTTTCTTT
CDR3 protein: CASKRDGNTEAFF
clone size: many
D gene: -
V gene: TRBV2
J gene: TRBJ1-1

CDR3 DNA: TGTGCCAGCAGCAGACTGGGGGCAGGGAGACTGTATTATGGTGTTGAGCAGTTCTTC
CDR3 protein: CASSRLGAGRLYYGVEQFF
clone size: -
D gene: -
V gene: TRBV6-7
J gene: TRBJ2-1

CDR3 DNA: TGTGCCAGCGCTAACAGGGCCCACGAGCAGTACTTC
CDR3 protein: CASANRAHEQYF
clone size: -
D gene: -
V gene: TRBV12-3/TRBV12-4
J gene: TRBJ2-7

CDR3 DNA: TGTGCCAGCAGCTTAGCCGTTGGCGAGCAGTACTTC
CDR3 protein: CASSLAVGEQYF
clone size: -
D gene: -
V gene: TRBV7-2
J gene: TRBJ2-7

CDR3 DNA: TGTGCCATGGCCGTAGGGATATTCGAAGCTTTCTTT
CDR3 protein: CAMAVGIFEAFF
clone size: -
D gene: -
V gene: TRBV10-3
J gene: TRBJ1-1

CDR3 DNA: TGTGCCAGCAGCAAACAGGGGACTAGGGTTAATGAGCAGTTCTTC
CDR3 protein: CASSKQGTRVNEQFF
clone size: -
D gene: -
V gene: TRBV7-3
J gene: TRBJ2-1

CDR3 DNA: TGTGCCAGCAGCTTTTACGGGACTGCCTACGAGCAGTACTTC
CDR3 protein: CASSFYGTAYEQYF
clone size: -
D gene: -
V gene: TRBV7-2
J gene: TRBJ2-7

CDR3 DNA: TGTGCCAGCAGCAGGGGTCCGACAGGGGTGGGCACTGAAGCTTTCTTT
CDR3 protein: CASSRGPTGVGTEAFF
clone size: many
D gene: TRBD1
V gene: TRBV5-6
J gene: TRBJ1-1

CDR3 DNA: TGTGCCAGCAGTTTAGAAGGCAGGTCGGCTTTCTTT
CDR3 protein: CASSLEGRSAFF
clone size: -
D gene: -
V gene: TRBV12-3/TRBV12-4
J gene: TRBJ1-1

CDR3 DNA: TGTGCCAGCAGCTTTAGTCCGGGAGGCCTGGATACGCAGTATTTT
CDR3 protein: CASSFSPGGLDTQYF
clone size: -
D gene: TRBD2
V gene: TRBV7-9
J gene: TRBJ2-3

CDR3 DNA: TGTGCCAGCAGCTTTAATGGGCGGCGAACGAACACCGGGGAGCTGTTTTTT
CDR3 protein: CASSFNGRRTNTGELFF
clone size: few
D gene: -
V gene: TRBV11-2
J gene: TRBJ2-2

CDR3 DNA: TGCGCCAGCAGCCTCATGGGGGTAGGGGCTGGCTACACCTTC
CDR3 protein: CASSLMGVGAGYTF
clone size: few
D gene: -
V gene: TRBV4-3
J gene: TRBJ1-2

CDR3 DNA: TGTGCCAGCAGCTTAAGAGGACCGGGTACTGAAGCTTTCTTT
CDR3 protein: CASSLRGPGTEAFF
clone size: -
D gene: -
V gene: TRBV7-2
J gene: TRBJ1-1

CDR3 DNA: TGTGCCAGCAGCCAAGATATAATGATCGGCGAGCGACCCAATTCACCCCTCCACTTT
CDR3 protein: CASSQDIMIGERPNSPLHF
clone size: many
D gene: -
V gene: TRBV4-2
J gene: TRBJ1-6

CDR3 DNA: TGTGCCAGCAGCGTAGGGGGAAGACAGCCCCAGCATTTT
CDR3 protein: CASSVGGRQPQHF
clone size: -
D gene: -
V gene: TRBV9
J gene: TRBJ1-5

CDR3 DNA: TGTGCCAGCAGCAGACGACAGGAATACCCCTATGGCTACACCTTC
CDR3 protein: CASSRRQEYPYGYTF
clone size: many
D gene: -
V gene: TRBV7-9
J gene: TRBJ1-2

CDR3 DNA: TGTGCCAGCAACCAGGAGGACTTGCCAGCCTACAATGAGCAGTTCTTC
CDR3 protein: CASNQEDLPAYNEQFF
clone size: -
D gene: -
V gene: TRBV12-3/TRBV12-4
J gene: TRBJ2-1

CDR3 DNA: TGTGCCAGCAAGAGGGGGTTGAGGGAGCAGTACTTC
CDR3 protein: CASKRGLREQYF
clone size: few
D gene: -
V gene: TRBV7-9
J gene: TRBJ2-7

CDR3 DNA: TGCGCCAGCAGCCGGGACGGAGGAGGTCACCACATTCAGTACTTC
CDR3 protein: CASSRDGGGHHIQYF
clone size: -
D gene: -
V gene: TRBV4-1
J gene: TRBJ2-4

CDR3 DNA: TGTGCCAGCAGCTCCGTTAGGGGGCCCATCAATGAGCAGTTCTTC
CDR3 protein: CASSSVRGPINEQFF
clone size: -
D gene: TRBD1
V gene: TRBV11-2
J gene: TRBJ2-1

CDR3 DNA: TGTGCCAGCAGTCTGTTGGGGAATGAGCAGTTCTTC
CDR3 protein: CASSLLGNEQFF
clone size: medium-sized
D gene: -
V gene: TRBV27
J gene: TRBJ2-1

CDR3 DNA: TGTGCCAGCAGTTTCGGAGGACCGACGGGGGGTAAGCCCCAGCATTTT
CDR3 protein: CASSFGGPTGGKPQHF
clone size: many
D gene: -
V gene: TRBV12-3/TRBV12-4
J gene: TRBJ1-5

CDR3 DNA: TGTGCCAGCAGCTTAGCGCCCAGGAGTGTTCCCCTACAAGAGACCCAGTACTTC
CDR3 protein: CASSLAPRSVPLQETQYF
clone size: -
D gene: -
V gene: TRBV11-2
J gene: TRBJ2-5

CDR3 DNA: TGTGCCAGCAGCCAGGGGGCGGGAGGCTACACCTTC
CDR3 protein: CASSQGAGGYTF
clone size: many
D gene: -
V gene: TRBV3-1
J gene: TRBJ1-2

CDR3 DNA: TGTGCCAGCAGCTCCTCCGGGACACCAAACACTGAAGCTTTCTTT
CDR3 protein: CASSSSGTPNTEAFF
clone size: many
D gene: -
V gene: TRBV7-9
J gene: TRBJ1-1

CDR3 DNA: TGTGCCAGCAGTTACATAGGGACAGGGGGGACCTACGAGCAGTACTTC
CDR3 protein: CASSYIGTGGTYEQYF
clone size: few
D gene: TRBD1
V gene: TRBV6-5
J gene: TRBJ2-7

CDR3 DNA: TGTGCTAGTGGTCGTACCCTAGGGGGGGGTGGTGAGACCCAGTACTTC
CDR3 protein: CASGRTLGGGGETQYF
clone size: many
D gene: -
V gene: TRBV12-5
J gene: TRBJ2-5

CDR3 DNA: TGTGCCAGTAGTCCCGACAGGGAGGGTCTATGGCAGTACTTC
CDR3 protein: CASSPDREGLWQYF
clone size: many
D gene: -
V gene: TRBV19
J gene: TRBJ2-7

CDR3 DNA: TGTGCCAGTAGGACAGGGGCACGAGAGACCCAGTACTTC
CDR3 protein: CASRTGARETQYF
clone size: -
D gene: TRBD1
V gene: TRBV19
J gene: TRBJ2-5